This entry concerns a single T cell receptor beta chain. The source of the sample is a study of PD-L1 blockade in urothelial cancer. The V and J ends lost 7 bases and 5 bases, in that order; junction bases with no gene match: 8. This CDR3 spans 14 amino acids. Germline V lookup: CDR1 MDHEN, CDR2 SYDVKM. Here immunoSEQ multiplex PCR was the method, and the copy in TCRdb shows in-frame clones only, minus some. Of 90,000 to 120,000 clones listed, approximately 86% are singletons. The rearrangement joins TRBV28 to TRBJ2-7; 10 bases agree with TRBD1. Specimen: PBMCs, collected around atezolizumab (anti-PD-L1) treatment. The origin of this receptor is a man between 45 and 60 years old with urothelial cancer. CDR3 loop: CASIAGTGVDEQYF. DNA for the CDR3: TGTGCCAGCATTGCCGGGACAGGGGTCGACGAGCAGTACTTC.